This TCR beta chain was observed in a study of T cell clonality in common variable immunodeficiency. Study-level results: Common variable immunodeficiency TCR beta sequences reportedly had fewer deletions and N-nucleotide insertions.

V dropped 2 bases and J dropped 4 bases, with 20 bases sitting between them. The CDR3 loop spans 16 amino acids. The germline gives CDR1 SQVTM, CDR2 ANQGSEA. Donors gave roughly 5 to 9 ml heparinized peripheral whole blood. In its sample, this clone was seen many times. What it binds is not known. Sequencing ends 3 residues short of the CDR3 end; the germline J gene provides the rest. Libraries were prepared by immunoSEQ multiplex PCR; TCRdb keeps only in-frame clonotypes and omits some of them. There are about 34,000 clones in the sample, none observed a single time. Input material: peripheral blood mononuclear cells. The clonotype was recovered from a person aged 18-70 years in good health. V gene TRBV29-1 combines with J gene TRBJ1-1; a weak D match, TRBD1 (6 bases). Partial CDR3 DNA: TGCAGCGTTGAATCCCCAGAATCTGGGGGCTTCACTGAA. It specifies CSVESPESGGFTE. The CDR3 in its entirety is CSVESPESGGFTEAFF.